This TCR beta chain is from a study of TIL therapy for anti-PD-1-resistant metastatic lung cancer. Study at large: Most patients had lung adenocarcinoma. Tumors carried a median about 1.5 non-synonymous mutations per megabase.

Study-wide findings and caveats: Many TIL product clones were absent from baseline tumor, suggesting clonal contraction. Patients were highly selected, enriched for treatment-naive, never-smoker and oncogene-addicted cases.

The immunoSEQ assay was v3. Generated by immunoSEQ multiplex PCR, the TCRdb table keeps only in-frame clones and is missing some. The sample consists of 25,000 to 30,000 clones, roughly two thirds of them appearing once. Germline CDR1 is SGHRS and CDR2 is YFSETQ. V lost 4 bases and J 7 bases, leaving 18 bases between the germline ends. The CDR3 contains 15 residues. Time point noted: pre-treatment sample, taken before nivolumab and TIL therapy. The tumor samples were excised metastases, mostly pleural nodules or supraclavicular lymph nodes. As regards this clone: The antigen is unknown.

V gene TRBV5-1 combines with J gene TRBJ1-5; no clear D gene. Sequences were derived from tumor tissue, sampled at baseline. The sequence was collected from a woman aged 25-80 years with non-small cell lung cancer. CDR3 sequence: CASSREGGFEQPQHF. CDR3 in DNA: TGCGCCAGCAGCCGCGAGGGAGGATTTGAGCAGCCCCAGCATTTT.